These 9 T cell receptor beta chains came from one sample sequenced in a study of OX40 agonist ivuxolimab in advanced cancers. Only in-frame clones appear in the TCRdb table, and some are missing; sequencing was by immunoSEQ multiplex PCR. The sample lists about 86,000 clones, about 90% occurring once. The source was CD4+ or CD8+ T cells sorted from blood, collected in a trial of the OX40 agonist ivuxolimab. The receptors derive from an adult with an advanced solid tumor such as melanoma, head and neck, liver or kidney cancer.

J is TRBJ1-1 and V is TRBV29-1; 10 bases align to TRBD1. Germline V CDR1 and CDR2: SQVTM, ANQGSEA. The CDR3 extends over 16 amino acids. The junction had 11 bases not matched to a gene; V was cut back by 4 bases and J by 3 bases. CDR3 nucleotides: TGCAGCGTTGTAGTTAAGGGACAGGGGATTTACACTGAAGCTTTCTTT. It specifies CSVVVKGQGIYTEAFF.

CDR3 sequence reads: CASSLGWAGETDTQYF. For the CDR3, the DNA is TGTGCCAGCAGCTTAGGATGGGCGGGAGAAACAGATACGCAGTATTTT. This chain uses TRBV11-2 with TRBJ2-3; 7 positions agree with TRBD2. Unmatched junction bases numbered 7, after V lost 1 base and J lost 3 bases. The CDR3 sequence is 16 residues long. CDR1 is SGHAT, CDR2 FQNNGV, per germline.

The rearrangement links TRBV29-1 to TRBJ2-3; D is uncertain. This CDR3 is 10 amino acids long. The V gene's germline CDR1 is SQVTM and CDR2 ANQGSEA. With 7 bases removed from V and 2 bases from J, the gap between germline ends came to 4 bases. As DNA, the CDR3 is TGCAGCGCTTCCACAGATACGCAGTATTTT. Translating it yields CSASTDTQYF.

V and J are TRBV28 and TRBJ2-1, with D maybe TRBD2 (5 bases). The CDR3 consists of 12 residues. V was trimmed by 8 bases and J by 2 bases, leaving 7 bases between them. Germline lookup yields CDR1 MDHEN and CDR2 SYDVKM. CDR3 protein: CASGRAYNEQFF. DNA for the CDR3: TGTGCCAGCGGGCGGGCCTACAATGAGCAGTTCTTC.

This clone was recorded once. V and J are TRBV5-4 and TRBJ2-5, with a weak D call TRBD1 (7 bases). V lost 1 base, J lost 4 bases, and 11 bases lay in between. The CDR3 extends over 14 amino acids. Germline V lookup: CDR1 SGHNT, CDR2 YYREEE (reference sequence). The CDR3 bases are TGTGCCAGCAGCTTGCCCCAGGGGGGAGAGACCCAGTACTTC. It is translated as CASSLPQGGETQYF.

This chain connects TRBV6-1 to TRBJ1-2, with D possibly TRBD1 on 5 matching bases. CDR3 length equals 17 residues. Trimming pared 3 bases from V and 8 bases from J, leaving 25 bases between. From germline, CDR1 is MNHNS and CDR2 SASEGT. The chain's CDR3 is CASSDRDWTLSARGYTF. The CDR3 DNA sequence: TGTGCCAGCAGTGACCGGGACTGGACCTTATCAGCCCGGGGCTACACCTTC.

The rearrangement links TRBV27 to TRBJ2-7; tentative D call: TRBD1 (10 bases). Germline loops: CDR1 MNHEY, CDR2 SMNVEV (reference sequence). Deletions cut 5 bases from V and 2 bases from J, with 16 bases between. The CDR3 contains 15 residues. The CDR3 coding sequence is TGTGCCAGCAGTCTAGCGGGACAGGGGCCCTACGAGCAGTACTTC. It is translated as CASSLAGQGPYEQYF.

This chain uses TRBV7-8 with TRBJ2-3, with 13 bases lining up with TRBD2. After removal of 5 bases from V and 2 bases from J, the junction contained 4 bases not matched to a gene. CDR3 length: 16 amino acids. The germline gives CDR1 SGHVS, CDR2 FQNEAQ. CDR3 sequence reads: CASSTLAGGPTDTQYF. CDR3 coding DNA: TGTGCCAGCAGCACACTAGCGGGAGGGCCCACAGATACGCAGTATTTT. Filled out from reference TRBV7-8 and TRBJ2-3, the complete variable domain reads GAGVSQSPRYKVAKRGQDVALRCDPISGHVSLFWYQQALGQGPEFLTYFQNEAQLDKSGLPSDRFFAERPEGSVSTLKIQRTQQEDSAVYLCASSTLAGGPTDTQYFGPGTRLTVL.

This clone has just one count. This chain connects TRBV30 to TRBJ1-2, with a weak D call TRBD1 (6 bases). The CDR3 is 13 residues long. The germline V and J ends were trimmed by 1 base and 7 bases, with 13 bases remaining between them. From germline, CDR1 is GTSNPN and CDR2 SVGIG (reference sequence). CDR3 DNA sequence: TGTGCCTGGAGTGACAGGGTATCCTCTGGCTACACCTTC. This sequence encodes CAWSDRVSSGYTF.